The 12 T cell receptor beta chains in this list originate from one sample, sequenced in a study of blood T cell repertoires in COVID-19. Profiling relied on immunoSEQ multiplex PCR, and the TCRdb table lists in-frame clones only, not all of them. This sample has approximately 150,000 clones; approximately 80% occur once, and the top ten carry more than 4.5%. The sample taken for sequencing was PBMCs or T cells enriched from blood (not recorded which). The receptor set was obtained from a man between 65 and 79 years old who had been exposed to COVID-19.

For the CDR3, the DNA is TGTGCCAGCAGCCGGCGAGCGGGGCTAACGACCGGGGAGCTGTTTTTT. It translates to CASSRRAGLTTGELFF. This chain links TRBV3-1 (or the pseudogene TRBV3-2) with TRBJ2-2, with 7 nucleotides matching TRBD2. Unmatched junction bases numbered 10, after V lost 4 bases and J lost 5 bases. The CDR3 has 16 residues. Looked up from germline, CDR1 is LGHDT and CDR2 is YNNKEL (reference sequence).

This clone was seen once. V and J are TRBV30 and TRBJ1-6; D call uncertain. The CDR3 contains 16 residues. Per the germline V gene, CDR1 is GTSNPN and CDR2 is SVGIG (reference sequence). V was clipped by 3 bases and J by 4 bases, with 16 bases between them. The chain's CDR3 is CAWRAWTLSYNSPLHF. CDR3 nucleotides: TGTGCCTGGAGGGCATGGACTCTTAGTTATAATTCACCCCTCCACTTT.

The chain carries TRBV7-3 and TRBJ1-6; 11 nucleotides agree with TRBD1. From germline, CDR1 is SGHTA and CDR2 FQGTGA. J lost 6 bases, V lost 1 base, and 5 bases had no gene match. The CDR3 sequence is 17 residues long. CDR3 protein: CASSLNGQGASNSPLHF. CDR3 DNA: TGTGCCAGCAGCTTAAATGGACAGGGGGCTTCTAATTCACCCCTCCACTTT. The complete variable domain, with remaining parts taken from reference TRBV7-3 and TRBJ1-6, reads GAGVSQTPSNKVTEKGKYVELRCDPISGHTALYWYRQSLGQGPEFLIYFQGTGAADDSGLPNDRFFAVRPEGSVSTLKIQRTERGDSAVYLCASSLNGQGASNSPLHFGNGTRLTVT.

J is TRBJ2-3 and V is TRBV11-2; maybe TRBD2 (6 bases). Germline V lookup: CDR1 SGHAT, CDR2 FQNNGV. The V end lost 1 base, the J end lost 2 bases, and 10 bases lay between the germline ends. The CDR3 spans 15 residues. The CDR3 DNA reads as TGTGCCAGCAGCTTAGGGGGAGGTCCCACAGATACGCAGTATTTT. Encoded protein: CASSLGGGPTDTQYF.

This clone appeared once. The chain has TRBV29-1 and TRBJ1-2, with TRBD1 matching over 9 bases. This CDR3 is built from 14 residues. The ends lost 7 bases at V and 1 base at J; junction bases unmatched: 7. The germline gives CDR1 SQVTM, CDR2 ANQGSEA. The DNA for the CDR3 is TGCAGCGGTGGACAGGGGCAGAGTAACTATGGCTACACCTTC. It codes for CSGGQGQSNYGYTF.

The CDR3 protein is CASGDSLPTNEKLFF. CDR3 DNA: TGTGCCAGCGGGGACAGCCTACCAACTAATGAAAAACTGTTTTTT. The J gene is TRBJ1-4, the V gene TRBV2; 7 positions agree with TRBD1. V shed 8 bases, J shed 0 bases, and the junction held 6 bases outside the gene matches. The CDR3 is made up of 15 amino acids. Germline V gene lookup returns CDR1 SNHLY and CDR2 FYNNEI.

The CDR3 DNA reads as TGTGCCAGCAGCCGTGGGCTAGCGGGAGTGTGGGAGCAGTACTTC. Residues: CASSRGLAGVWEQYF. The rearrangement links TRBV7-9 to TRBJ2-7; 10 positions agree with TRBD2. The CDR3 runs 15 residues. Germline CDR1 is SEHNR and CDR2 is FQNEAQ (reference sequence). Germline trimming cut 5 bases from V and 7 bases from J; bases unmatched to any gene: 11.

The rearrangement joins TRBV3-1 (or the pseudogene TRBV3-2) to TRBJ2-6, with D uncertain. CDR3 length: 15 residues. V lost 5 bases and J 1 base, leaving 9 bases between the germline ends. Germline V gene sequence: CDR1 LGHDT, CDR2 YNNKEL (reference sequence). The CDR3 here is CASSSIRSGANVLTF. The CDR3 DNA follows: TGTGCCAGCAGCTCTATCCGTTCTGGGGCCAACGTCCTGACTTTC.

The CDR3 coding sequence is TGTGCCAGCAGTTACGGACAGGGGGCCGGTCAGCCCCAGCATTTT. Protein sequence: CASSYGQGAGQPQHF. V usage is TRBV6-5 and J usage is TRBJ1-5, with 11 bases that match TRBD1. CDR1 is MNHEY and CDR2 is SVGAGI in the germline V gene. J was trimmed by 6 bases and V by 2 bases; bases with no gene match: 3. There are 15 residues in the CDR3.

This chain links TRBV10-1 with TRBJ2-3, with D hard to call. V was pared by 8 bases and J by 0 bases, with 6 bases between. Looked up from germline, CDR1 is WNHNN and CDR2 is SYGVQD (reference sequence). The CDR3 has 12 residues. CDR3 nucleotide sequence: TGCGCCAGCGGAGACAGCACAGATACGCAGTATTTT. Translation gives CASGDSTDTQYF.

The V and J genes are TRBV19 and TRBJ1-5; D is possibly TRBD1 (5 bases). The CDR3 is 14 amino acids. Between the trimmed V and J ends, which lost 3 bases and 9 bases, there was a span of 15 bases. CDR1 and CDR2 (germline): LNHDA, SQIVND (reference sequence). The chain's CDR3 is CASSMGGGSWPQHF. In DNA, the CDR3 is TGTGCCAGTAGTATGGGGGGGGGTTCGTGGCCCCAGCATTTT.

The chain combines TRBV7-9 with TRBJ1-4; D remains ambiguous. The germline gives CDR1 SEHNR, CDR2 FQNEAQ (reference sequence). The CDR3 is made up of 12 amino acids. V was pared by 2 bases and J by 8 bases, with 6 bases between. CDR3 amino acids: CASSLTGEKLFF. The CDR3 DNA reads TGTGCCAGCAGCTTAACGGGGGAAAAACTGTTTTTT.